This TCR beta chain was identified in a study of T-cell reconstitution after alpha-beta-depleted transplantation in children. Preparation of the TCRbeta library involved a method that used unique molecular identifiers. TCRdb independently ran MiXCR on the PCR reads; one entry per CDR3 protein. The sample lists 230,000 or so distinct CDR3 sequences; around 8.9% were seen once. This clonotype was counted ten times or more. Per the germline V gene, CDR1 is MNHEY and CDR2 is SVGAGI. The CDR3 is 14 amino acids. Trimming removed 1 base from V and 4 bases from J, with 10 bases in between. The chain has TRBV6-5 and TRBJ1-1; D gene uncertain. Specimen: PBMCs from the stem cell graft donor, collected from the stem cell graft. The source is a human donor who donated a stem cell graft to a child with SCID. DNA for the CDR3: TGTGCCAGCAGTTACTGGAGGGCTGGCACTGAAGCTTTCTTT. It yields the protein CASSYWRAGTEAFF.